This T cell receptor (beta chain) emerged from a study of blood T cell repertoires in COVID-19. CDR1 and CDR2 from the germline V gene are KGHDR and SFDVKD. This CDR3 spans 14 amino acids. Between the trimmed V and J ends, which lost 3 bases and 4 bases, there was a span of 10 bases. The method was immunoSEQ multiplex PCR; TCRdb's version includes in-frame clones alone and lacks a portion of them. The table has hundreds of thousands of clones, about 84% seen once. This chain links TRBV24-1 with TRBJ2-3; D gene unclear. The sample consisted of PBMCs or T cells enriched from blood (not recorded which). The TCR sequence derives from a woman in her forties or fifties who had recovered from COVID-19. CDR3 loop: CATSDPSRADTQYF. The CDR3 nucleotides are TGTGCCACCAGTGATCCGTCTCGAGCAGATACGCAGTATTTT.